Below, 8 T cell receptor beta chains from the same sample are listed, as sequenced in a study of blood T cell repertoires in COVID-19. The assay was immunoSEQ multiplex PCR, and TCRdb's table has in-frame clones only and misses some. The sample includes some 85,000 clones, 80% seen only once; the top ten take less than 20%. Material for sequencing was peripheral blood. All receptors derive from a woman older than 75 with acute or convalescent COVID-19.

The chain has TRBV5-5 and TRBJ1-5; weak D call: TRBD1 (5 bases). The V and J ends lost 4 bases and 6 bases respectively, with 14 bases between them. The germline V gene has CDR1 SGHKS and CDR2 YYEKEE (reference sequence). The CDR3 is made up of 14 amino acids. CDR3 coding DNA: TGTGCCAGCAGCCTCCTGGGGGGTGGTCAGCCCCAGCATTTT. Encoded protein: CASSLLGGGQPQHF.

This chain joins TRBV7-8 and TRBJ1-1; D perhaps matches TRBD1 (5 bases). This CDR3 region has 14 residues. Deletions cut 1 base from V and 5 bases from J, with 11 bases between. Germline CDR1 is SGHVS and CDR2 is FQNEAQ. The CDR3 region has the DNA TGTGCCAGCAGCTTAGGGGCAGGGCTAACTGAAGCTTTCTTT. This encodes CASSLGAGLTEAFF.

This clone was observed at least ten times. The CDR3 sequence: CASMGQDRINYGYTF. The CDR3 nucleotides read TGCGCCAGCATGGGACAGGACAGAATAAACTATGGCTACACCTTC. The chain combines TRBV10-1 with TRBJ1-2; 8 bases fit TRBD1. CDR1 and CDR2 from the germline V gene are WNHNN and SYGVQD (reference sequence). The CDR3 has 15 amino acids. V dropped 7 bases and J dropped 2; count of bases not matched to a gene: 9.

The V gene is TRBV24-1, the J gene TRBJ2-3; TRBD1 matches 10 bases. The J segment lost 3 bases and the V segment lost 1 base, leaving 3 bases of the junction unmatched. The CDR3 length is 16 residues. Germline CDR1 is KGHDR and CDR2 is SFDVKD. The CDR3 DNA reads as TGTGCCACCAGTGATTTTCGGGACAGGGGAACAGATACGCAGTATTTT. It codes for CATSDFRDRGTDTQYF.

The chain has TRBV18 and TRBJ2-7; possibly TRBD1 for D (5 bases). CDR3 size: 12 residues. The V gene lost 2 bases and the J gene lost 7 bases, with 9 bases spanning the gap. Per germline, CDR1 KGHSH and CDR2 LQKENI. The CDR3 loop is CASSPRTIEQYF. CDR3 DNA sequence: TGTGCCAGCTCACCAAGGACAATTGAGCAGTACTTC.

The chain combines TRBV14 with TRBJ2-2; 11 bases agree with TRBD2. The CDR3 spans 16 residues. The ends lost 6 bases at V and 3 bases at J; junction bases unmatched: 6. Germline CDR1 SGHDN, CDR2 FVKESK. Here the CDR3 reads CASSRLAGQYTGELFF. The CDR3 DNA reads TGTGCCAGCAGTCGACTAGCGGGGCAGTACACCGGGGAGCTGTTTTTT.

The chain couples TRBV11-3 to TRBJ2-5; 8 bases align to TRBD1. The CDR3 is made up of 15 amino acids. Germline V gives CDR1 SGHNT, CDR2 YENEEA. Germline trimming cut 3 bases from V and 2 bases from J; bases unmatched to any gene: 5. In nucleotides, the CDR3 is TGTGCCAGCAGCTTCGGACAGGGACCACAAGAGACCCAGTACTTC. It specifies CASSFGQGPQETQYF.

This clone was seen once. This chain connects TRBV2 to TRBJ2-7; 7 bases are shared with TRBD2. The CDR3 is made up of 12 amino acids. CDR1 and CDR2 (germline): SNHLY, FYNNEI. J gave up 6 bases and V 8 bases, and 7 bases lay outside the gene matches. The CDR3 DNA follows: TGTGCCAGCGTTATCGGGAGGCTCGAGCAGTACTTC. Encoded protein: CASVIGRLEQYF.